This T cell receptor (beta chain) was captured in a study of identifying expanded T cells in peripheral blood. Data came from immunoSEQ multiplex PCR; TCRdb stores just in-frame clones and leaves some out. The profile shows 65,000 to 95,000 clones, less than 90% of them singletons. Worth noting for this clone: Its antigen is still unknown.

General observations from the study: Over about two and four weeks, about 16 and 19 clones changed, versus approximately 1.2 between replicates. Clone count variance between roughly 2-week samples rose with total template count.

The CDR3 covers 14 residues. Trimming cost V 8 bases and J 1 base, with 14 bases left between them. Germline lookup yields CDR1 MDHEN and CDR2 SYDVKM. The chain carries TRBV28 and TRBJ1-1, with D hard to call. The specimen was blood. This TCR was recovered from a person aged 18 to 75 in good health. The CDR3 DNA is TGTGCCAGCTACGATGAGGCGGGGAACACTGAAGCTTTCTTT. Amino acids: CASYDEAGNTEAFF.